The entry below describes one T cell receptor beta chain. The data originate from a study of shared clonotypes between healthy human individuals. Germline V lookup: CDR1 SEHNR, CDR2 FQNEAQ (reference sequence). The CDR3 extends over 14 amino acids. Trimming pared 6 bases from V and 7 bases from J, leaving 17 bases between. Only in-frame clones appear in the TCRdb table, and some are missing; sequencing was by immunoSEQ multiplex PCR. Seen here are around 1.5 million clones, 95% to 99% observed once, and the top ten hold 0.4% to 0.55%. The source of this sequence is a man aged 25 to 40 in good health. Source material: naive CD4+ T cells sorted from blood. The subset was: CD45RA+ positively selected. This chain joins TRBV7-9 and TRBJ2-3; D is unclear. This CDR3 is CASRKEPSAYTQYF. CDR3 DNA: TGTGCCAGCAGAAAAGAACCCAGTGCTTATACGCAGTATTTT.